This TCR beta chain came from a study of graft-versus-host responses after intestinal transplantation. Concerning this clone itself: Its target is unknown.

Study-level results: GvH clones were identified in recipient marrow, with some first appearing in ileum or blood.

The protocol was immunoSEQ multiplex PCR, while the TCRdb copy is restricted to in-frame clones and leaves out a portion. The data contain about 19,000 clones, over 75% of them seen just once; the ten biggest clones take up less than 2%. V was clipped by 7 bases and J by 6 bases; unmatched bases: 5. The germline V gene has CDR1 SGHAT and CDR2 FQNNGV. The CDR3 consists of 13 residues. The clonotype comes from a human patient who received an intestinal transplant, so some T cells may come from the graft donor. The chain joins TRBV11-2 to TRBJ2-3; 9 bases are a match to TRBD2. Here the sequenced sample was PBMCs, taken less than 400 days after transplant. The CDR3 nucleotides are TGTGCCAGCATGCGGGGGGGCTCCGATACGCAGTATTTT. Amino acids: CASMRGGSDTQYF.